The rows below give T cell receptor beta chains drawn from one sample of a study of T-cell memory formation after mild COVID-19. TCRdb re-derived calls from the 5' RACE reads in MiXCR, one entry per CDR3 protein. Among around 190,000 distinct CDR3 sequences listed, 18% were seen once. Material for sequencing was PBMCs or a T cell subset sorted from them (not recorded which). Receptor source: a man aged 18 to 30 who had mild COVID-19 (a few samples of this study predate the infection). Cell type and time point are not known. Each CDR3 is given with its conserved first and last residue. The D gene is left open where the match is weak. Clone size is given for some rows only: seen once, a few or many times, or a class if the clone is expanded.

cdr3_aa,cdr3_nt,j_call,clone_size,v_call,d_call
CATSLEPRYGYTF,TGTGCCACCTCTCTCGAGCCCCGCTATGGCTACACCTTC,TRBJ1-2,NA,TRBV27,NA
CASSSTEAYYNEQFF,TGTGCCAGCAGCTCGACCGAAGCGTACTACAATGAGCAGTTCTTC,TRBJ2-1,NA,TRBV11-2,NA
CASRFTGGTEAFF,TGTGCCAGCAGATTTACAGGGGGCACTGAAGCTTTCTTT,TRBJ1-1,few,TRBV7-9,TRBD1
CASSYYRIYEQYF,TGTGCCAGCAGTTACTACAGGATTTACGAGCAGTACTTC,TRBJ2-7,few,TRBV12-3/TRBV12-4,NA
CASSLGQGTQPQHF,TGTGCCAGCAGCTTGGGACAGGGCACGCAGCCCCAGCATTTT,TRBJ1-5,many,TRBV7-9,TRBD1
CASHQSGRVWETQYF,TGTGCCAGCCACCAGTCGGGCAGGGTCTGGGAGACCCAGTACTTC,TRBJ2-5,NA,TRBV28,NA
CASREQGLDEQYF,TGTGCCAGCAGAGAACAGGGACTCGACGAGCAGTACTTC,TRBJ2-7,NA,TRBV12-3/TRBV12-4,NA
CASKGGEMKAEAFF,TGTGCCAGCAAGGGAGGAGAAATGAAGGCTGAAGCTTTCTTT,TRBJ1-1,few,TRBV7-9,NA
CASSAEGTGGRPLHF,TGTGCCAGCAGCGCGGAGGGGACAGGCGGCCGACCCCTCCACTTT,TRBJ1-6,NA,TRBV9,TRBD1
CASSYSGPPLQETQYF,TGTGCCAGCAGCTATTCCGGGCCGCCCCTACAAGAGACCCAGTACTTC,TRBJ2-5,few,TRBV7-9,NA
CASSPVTGGSGNTIYF,TGTGCCAGCAGCCCTGTGACAGGGGGCTCTGGAAACACCATATATTTT,TRBJ1-3,NA,TRBV7-2,TRBD1